A selection of T cell receptor beta chains follows, all from one sample in a study of blood T cell repertoires in COVID-19. Profiled with immunoSEQ multiplex PCR; TCRdb holds only in-frame clones, not every one. The sample records about 220,000 clones, roughly 86% being singletons. The sequencing input was PBMCs or T cells enriched from blood (not recorded which). The receptors originated from a woman younger than 45 with acute COVID-19. CDR3s include the opening cysteine and the closing phenylalanine or tryptophan. D genes are given only for firm matches.

j_call cdr3_length d_call v_call cdr3_aa
TRBJ2-2 14 NA TRBV9 CASSMTGNTGELFF
TRBJ1-3 14 NA TRBV19 CASSILSSGNTIYF
TRBJ2-3 16 NA TRBV19 CASSIDLRGFTDTQYF
TRBJ2-7 13 NA TRBV5-5 CASSLDVAYEQYF
TRBJ1-1 12 NA TRBV5-1 CASSLEGSEAFF
TRBJ2-5 16 TRBD2 TRBV18 CASSPPSGGAQETQYF
TRBJ2-1 18 NA TRBV7-2 CASSLVRRAGPSYNEQFF
TRBJ1-2 15 NA TRBV19 CASTPGYNLNYGYTF
TRBJ2-2 16 TRBD1 TRBV5-6 CASSLWNRGLTGELFF
TRBJ2-7 14 TRBD1 TRBV27 CASSPGQGGYEQYF